This T cell receptor (beta chain) was recovered during a study of cytomegalovirus exposure and HLA in healthy donors. Notes on the study in general: Upon later analysis, TCR association rates were observed to vary by HLA locus, being highest for DRB1 and lowest for HLA-C. Links to common viral pathogens appeared, in a later analysis, for several of the most significant clusters.

Note on this clone: What it recognizes is unknown. One end of the junction does not line up with germline, which may come from a read error.

The CDR3 spans 15 residues. Germline V lookup: CDR1 SSHAT, CDR2 FNYEAQ (reference sequence). With 60 Vbeta and 13 Jbeta primers, the PCR was carried out. TCRdb's table, derived via immunoSEQ multiplex PCR, lists solely in-frame clones and lacks some. The sample lists some 85,000 clones, 60% to 80% occurring once. Sequencing was carried out using PBMCs. The chain employs TRBV7-7 and TRBJ1-3; 10 nucleotides match TRBD1. The clonotype comes from a man aged 25-40 years in good health and CMV-seronegative. The CDR3 reads CASSRGQGYGNTIYF. The CDR3 DNA sequence: TGTGCTAGCAGCCGGGGACAGGGGTATGGAAACACCATATATTTT.